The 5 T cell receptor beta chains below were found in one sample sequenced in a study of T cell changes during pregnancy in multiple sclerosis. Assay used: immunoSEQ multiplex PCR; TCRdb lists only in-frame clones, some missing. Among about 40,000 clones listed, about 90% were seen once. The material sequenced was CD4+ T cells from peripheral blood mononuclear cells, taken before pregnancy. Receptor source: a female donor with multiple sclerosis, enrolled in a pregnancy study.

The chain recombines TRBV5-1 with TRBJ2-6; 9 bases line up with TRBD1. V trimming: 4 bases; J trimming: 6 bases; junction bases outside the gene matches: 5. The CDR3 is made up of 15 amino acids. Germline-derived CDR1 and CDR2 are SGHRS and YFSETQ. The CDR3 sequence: CASSTGTGKANVLTF. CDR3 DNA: TGCGCCAGCAGCACGGGGACAGGGAAGGCCAACGTCCTGACTTTC. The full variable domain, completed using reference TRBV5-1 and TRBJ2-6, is KAGVTQTPRYLIKTRGQQVTLSCSPISGHRSVSWYQQTPGQGLQFLFEYFSETQRNKGNFPGRFSGRQFSNSRSEMNVSTLELGDSALYLCASSTGTGKANVLTFGAGSRLTVL.

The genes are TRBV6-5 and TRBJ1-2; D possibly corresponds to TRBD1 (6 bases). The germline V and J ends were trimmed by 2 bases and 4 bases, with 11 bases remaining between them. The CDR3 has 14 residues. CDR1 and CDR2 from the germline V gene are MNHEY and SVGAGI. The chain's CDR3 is CASSYRQVGYGYTF. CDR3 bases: TGTGCCAGCAGTTACCGACAGGTCGGCTATGGCTACACCTTC.

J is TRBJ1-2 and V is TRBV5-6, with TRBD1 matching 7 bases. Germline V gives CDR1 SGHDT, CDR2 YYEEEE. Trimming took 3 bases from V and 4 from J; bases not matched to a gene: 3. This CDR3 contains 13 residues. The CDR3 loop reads CASSSDRVYGYTF. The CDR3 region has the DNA TGTGCCAGCAGCTCCGACAGGGTCTATGGCTACACCTTC. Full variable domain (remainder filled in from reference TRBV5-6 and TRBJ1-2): DAGVTQSPTHLIKTRGQQVTLRCSPKSGHDTVSWYQQALGQGPQFIFQYYEEEERQRGNFPDRFSGHQFPNYSSELNVNALLLGDSALYLCASSSDRVYGYTFGSGTRLTVV.

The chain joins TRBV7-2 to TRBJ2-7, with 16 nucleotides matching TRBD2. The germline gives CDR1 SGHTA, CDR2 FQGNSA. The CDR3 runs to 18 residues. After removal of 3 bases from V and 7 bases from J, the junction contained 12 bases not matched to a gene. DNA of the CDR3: TGTGCCAGCAGCTTCGGGACTAGCGGGGGGGCTGGTTCGTTTGAGCAGTACTTC. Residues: CASSFGTSGGAGSFEQYF.

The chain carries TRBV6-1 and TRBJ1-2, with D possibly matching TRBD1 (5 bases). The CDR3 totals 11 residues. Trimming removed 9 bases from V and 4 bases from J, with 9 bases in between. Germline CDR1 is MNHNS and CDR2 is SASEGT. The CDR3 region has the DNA TGTGCCAGTTCAGGGATCTATGGCTACACCTTC. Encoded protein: CASSGIYGYTF.